These 8 T cell receptor beta chains were sequenced from one sample in a study of T cells after yellow fever vaccination. MiXCR, applied by TCRdb to the 5' RACE reads, yields one record per CDR3 protein. The sample has 150,000 to 200,000 distinct CDR3 sequences; around 9.7% are singletons. The sample was CD8+ T cells sorted from PBMCs, taken 45 days after the yellow fever booster vaccination. These receptors were collected from a man aged 18 to 35 who received the YFV17D yellow fever vaccine.

The gene calls are TRBV5-6 and TRBJ2-3, with unresolved D. The germline V and J ends were trimmed by 1 base and 6 bases, with 12 bases remaining between them. CDR1 SGHDT and CDR2 YYEEEE come from the germline V gene. CDR3 length: 14 residues. In DNA form, the CDR3 reads TGTGCCAGCAGCTTGTATTTGAGTCTTGATACGCAGTATTTT. Its translation: CASSLYLSLDTQYF.

This clonotype was counted between two and nine times. The DNA for the CDR3 is TGTGCCAGCAGCCGTAGCGGGGGAAACTACAATGAGCAGTTCTTC. It specifies CASSRSGGNYNEQFF. This chain joins TRBV4-2 and TRBJ2-1; 9 bases are a match to TRBD2. The junction had 4 bases not matched to a gene; V was cut back by 4 bases and J by 3 bases. The CDR3 runs 15 residues. The germline CDR1 and CDR2 sequences are LGHNA and YNFKEQ.

This clonotype was picked up many times. The junction differs from germline at one of its ends, possibly a read error. This chain connects TRBV20-1 to TRBJ2-7, with D hard to call. The CDR3 loop spans 13 amino acids. The V gene's germline CDR1 is DFQATT and CDR2 SNEGSKA (reference sequence). CDR3 DNA sequence: TGCAGCGCTAGAGAAGGCAGATCCTACGAGCAGTACTTC. Protein: CSAREGRSYEQYF.

The chain recombines TRBV2 with TRBJ2-1, with 11 bases aligning to TRBD1. CDR3 size: 16 residues. The V gene end was trimmed by 6 bases and the J gene end by 1 base; junction bases not matched to a gene: 5. CDR1 SNHLY and CDR2 FYNNEI come from the germline V gene. CDR3 in DNA: TGTGCCAGCAGCTCCCGGGACAGGGGGTCCTACAATGAGCAGTTCTTC. Amino acids: CASSSRDRGSYNEQFF.

This clonotype was seen a handful of times. The genes are TRBV20-1 and TRBJ1-5, with D unclear. Germline assignment: CDR1 DFQATT and CDR2 SNEGSKA (reference sequence). The V gene lost 1 base and the J gene lost 6 bases, with 19 bases spanning the gap. The CDR3 spans 16 residues. The CDR3 DNA follows: TGCAGTGCTAGAGCTCCTGTGGGGTTTGGGTCTCAGCCCCAGCATTTT. Protein: CSARAPVGFGSQPQHF.

The chain uses TRBV20-1 and TRBJ1-1; perhaps TRBD1 as D (5 bases). Germline V lookup: CDR1 DFQATT, CDR2 SNEGSKA (reference sequence). The CDR3 is 12 residues long. This CDR3 reads CSATLGGIEAFF. CDR3 DNA sequence: TGCAGCGCGACCCTGGGGGGAATCGAAGCTTTCTTT.

The rearrangement uses TRBV4-1 and TRBJ2-1; 8 positions agree with TRBD1. Per the germline V gene, CDR1 is MGHRA and CDR2 is YSYEKL. The CDR3 has 18 residues. V trimming: 2 bases; J trimming: 5 bases; junction bases outside the gene matches: 14. The CDR3 DNA reads TGCGCCAGCAGCCAACGGGGGAGTCGGACAGGGACTCACAATGAGCAGTTCTTC. Translated: CASSQRGSRTGTHNEQFF.

This clonotype was observed a handful of times. V gene TRBV7-9 combines with J gene TRBJ2-3; 8 bases agree with TRBD2. The CDR3 runs 15 residues. The V gene end was trimmed by 4 bases and the J gene end by 0 bases; junction bases not matched to a gene: 3. Germline V lookup: CDR1 SEHNR, CDR2 FQNEAQ (reference sequence). The DNA of the CDR3 is TGTGCCAGCAGCTCACCGGGGGGGAGCACAGATACGCAGTATTTT. This codes for CASSSPGGSTDTQYF.